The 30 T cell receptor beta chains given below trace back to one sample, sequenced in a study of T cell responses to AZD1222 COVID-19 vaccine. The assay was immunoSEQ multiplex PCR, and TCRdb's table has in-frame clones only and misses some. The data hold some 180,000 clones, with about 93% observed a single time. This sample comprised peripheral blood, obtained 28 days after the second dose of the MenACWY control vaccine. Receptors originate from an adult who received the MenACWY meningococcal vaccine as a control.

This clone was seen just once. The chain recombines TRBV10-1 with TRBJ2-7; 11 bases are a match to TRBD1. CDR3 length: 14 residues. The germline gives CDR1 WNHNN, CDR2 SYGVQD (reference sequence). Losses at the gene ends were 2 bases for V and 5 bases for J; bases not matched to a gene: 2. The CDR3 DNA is TGCGCCAGCAGTGAGGGGGGACAGGGGGACGAGCAGTACTTC. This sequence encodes CASSEGGQGDEQYF.

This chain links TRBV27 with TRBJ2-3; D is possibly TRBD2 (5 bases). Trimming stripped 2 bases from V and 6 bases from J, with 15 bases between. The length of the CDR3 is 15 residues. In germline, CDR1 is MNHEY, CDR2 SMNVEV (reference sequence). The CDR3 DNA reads TGTGCCAGCAGTTTAACTAGGACTCCCTTGGATACGCAGTATTTT. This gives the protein CASSLTRTPLDTQYF.

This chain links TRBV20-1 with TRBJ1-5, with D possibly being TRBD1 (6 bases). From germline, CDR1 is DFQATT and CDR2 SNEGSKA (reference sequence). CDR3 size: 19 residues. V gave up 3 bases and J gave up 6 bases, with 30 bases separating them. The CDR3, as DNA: TGCAGTGCTAGTAGGGGGGCCGGAGGAGGCTTCGCTGAACGTCAGCCCCAGCATTTT. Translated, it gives CSASRGAGGGFAERQPQHF.

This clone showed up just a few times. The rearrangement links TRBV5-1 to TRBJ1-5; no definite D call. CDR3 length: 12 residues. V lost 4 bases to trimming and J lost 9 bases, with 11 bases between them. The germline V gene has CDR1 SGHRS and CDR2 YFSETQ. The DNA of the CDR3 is TGCGCCAGCAGCCCGGACGGAACGCCCCAGCATTTT. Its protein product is CASSPDGTPQHF.

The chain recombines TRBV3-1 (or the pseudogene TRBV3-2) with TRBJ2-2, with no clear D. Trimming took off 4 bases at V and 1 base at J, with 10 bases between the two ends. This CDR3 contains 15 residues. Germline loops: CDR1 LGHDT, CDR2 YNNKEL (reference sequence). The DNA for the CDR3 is TGTGCCAGCAGCCCGAGACTTCTGAACACCGGGGAGCTGTTTTTT. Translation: CASSPRLLNTGELFF.

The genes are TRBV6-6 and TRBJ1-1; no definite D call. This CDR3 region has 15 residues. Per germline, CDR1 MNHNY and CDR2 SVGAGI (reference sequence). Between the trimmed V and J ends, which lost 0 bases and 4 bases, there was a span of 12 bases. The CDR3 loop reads CASSYSRQNPTEAFF. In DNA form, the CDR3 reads TGTGCCAGCAGTTACTCGAGACAAAACCCCACTGAAGCTTTCTTT.

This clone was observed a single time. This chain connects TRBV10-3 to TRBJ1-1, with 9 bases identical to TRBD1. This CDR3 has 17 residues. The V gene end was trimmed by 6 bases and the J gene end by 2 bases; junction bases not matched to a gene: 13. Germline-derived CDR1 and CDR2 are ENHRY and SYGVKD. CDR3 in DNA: TGTGCCATCAGAACGGGACAGGGAAGGCCGGGAAACACTGAAGCTTTCTTT. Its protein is CAIRTGQGRPGNTEAFF.

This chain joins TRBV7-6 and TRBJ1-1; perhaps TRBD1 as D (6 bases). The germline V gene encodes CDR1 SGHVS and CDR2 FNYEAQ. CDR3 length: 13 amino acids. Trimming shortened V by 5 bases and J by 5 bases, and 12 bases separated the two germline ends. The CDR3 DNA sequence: TGTGCCAGCAGCGTCCTACAGGGTACTGAAGCTTTCTTT. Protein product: CASSVLQGTEAFF.

In DNA, the CDR3 is TGTGCCAGCAGCTCGGGGCAGGTTAATGAAAAACTGTTTTTT. Protein sequence: CASSSGQVNEKLFF. The chain joins TRBV5-4 to TRBJ1-4, with D tentatively TRBD1 (5 bases). CDR3 length: 14 amino acids. Germline values: CDR1 SGHNT, CDR2 YYREEE (reference sequence). The ends were cut back, 3 bases at V and 4 bases at J, with 10 bases in the middle.

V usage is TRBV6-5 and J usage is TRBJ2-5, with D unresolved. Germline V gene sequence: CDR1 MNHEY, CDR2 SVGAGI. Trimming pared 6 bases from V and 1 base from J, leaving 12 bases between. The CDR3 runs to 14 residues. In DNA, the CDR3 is TGTGCCAGCAGCGCCAGACTCGTCCAAGAGACCCAGTACTTC. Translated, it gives CASSARLVQETQYF.

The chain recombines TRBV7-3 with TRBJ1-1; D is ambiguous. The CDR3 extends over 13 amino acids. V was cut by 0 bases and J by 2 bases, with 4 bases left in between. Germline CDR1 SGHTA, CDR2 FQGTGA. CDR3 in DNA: TGTGCCAGCAGCTTAACAGATAACACTGAAGCTTTCTTT. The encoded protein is CASSLTDNTEAFF.

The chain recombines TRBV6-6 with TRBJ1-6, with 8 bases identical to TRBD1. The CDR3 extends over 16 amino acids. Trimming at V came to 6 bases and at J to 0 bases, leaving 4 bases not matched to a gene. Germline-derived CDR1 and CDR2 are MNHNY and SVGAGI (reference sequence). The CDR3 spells CASSLDRVSYNSPLHF. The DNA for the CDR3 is TGTGCCAGCAGCTTGGACAGGGTCTCCTATAATTCACCCCTCCACTTT.

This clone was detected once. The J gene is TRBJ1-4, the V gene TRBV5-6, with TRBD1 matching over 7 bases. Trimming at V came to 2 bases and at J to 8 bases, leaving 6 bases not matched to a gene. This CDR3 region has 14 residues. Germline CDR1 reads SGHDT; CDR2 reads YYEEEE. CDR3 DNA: TGTGCCAGCAGCTTAACAGGGGTGGGGGAAAAACTGTTTTTT. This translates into CASSLTGVGEKLFF.

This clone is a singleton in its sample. The CDR3 spells CASSLATGGTEAFF. CDR3 DNA sequence: TGTGCCAGCAGCTTAGCGACAGGGGGAACTGAAGCTTTCTTT. The chain joins TRBV7-2 to TRBJ1-1; 9 positions match TRBD1. In germline, CDR1 is SGHTA, CDR2 FQGNSA. This CDR3 is built from 14 residues. The V gene end was trimmed by 0 bases and the J gene end by 5 bases; junction bases not matched to a gene: 1. Looking up the rest from reference TRBV7-2 and TRBJ1-1 gives the full variable domain: GAGVSQSPSNKVTEKGKDVELRCDPISGHTALYWYRQSLGQGLEFLIYFQGNSAPDKSGLPSDRFSAERTGGSVSTLTIQRTQQEDSAVYLCASSLATGGTEAFFGQGTRLTVV.

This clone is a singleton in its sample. The CDR3 region is CASSQPGQESEQYF. CDR3 bases: TGTGCCAGCAGCCAACCGGGACAGGAGAGCGAGCAGTACTTC. This chain links TRBV11-2 with TRBJ2-7; 8 bases align to TRBD1. Per germline, CDR1 SGHAT and CDR2 FQNNGV. V was clipped by 5 bases and J by 6 bases; unmatched bases: 9. The length of the CDR3 is 14 residues.

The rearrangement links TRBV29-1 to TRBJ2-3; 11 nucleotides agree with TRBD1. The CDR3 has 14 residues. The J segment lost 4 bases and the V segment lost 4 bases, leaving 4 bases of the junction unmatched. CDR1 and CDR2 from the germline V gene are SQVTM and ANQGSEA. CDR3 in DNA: TGCAGCGTTGGGACAGGGGGCTTCGCAGATACGCAGTATTTT. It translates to CSVGTGGFADTQYF.

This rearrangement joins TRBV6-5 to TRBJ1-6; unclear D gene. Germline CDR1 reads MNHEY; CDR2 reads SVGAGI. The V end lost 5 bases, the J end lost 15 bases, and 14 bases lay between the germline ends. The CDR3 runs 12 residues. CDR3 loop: CASSPASSLLHF. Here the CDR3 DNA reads TGTGCCAGCAGTCCGGCCTCAAGCCTCCTCCACTTT.

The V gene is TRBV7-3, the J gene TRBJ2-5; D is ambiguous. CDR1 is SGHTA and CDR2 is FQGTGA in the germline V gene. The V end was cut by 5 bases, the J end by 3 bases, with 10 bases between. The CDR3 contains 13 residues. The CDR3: CASSPDGKETQYF. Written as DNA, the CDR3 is TGTGCCAGCAGCCCCGACGGAAAAGAGACCCAGTACTTC.

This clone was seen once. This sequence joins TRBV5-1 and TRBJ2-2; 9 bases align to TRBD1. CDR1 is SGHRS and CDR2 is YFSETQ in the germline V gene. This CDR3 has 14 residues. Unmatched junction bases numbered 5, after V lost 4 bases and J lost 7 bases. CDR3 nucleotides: TGCGCCAGCAGCCAACAGGGGGCTGGCGGGGAGCTGTTTTTT. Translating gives CASSQQGAGGELFF.

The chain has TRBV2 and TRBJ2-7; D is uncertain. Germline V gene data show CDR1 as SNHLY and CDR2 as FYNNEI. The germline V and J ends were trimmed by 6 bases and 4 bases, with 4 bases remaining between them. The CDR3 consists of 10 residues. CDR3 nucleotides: TGTGCCAGCAGAGAGTACGAGCAGTACTTC. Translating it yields CASREYEQYF.

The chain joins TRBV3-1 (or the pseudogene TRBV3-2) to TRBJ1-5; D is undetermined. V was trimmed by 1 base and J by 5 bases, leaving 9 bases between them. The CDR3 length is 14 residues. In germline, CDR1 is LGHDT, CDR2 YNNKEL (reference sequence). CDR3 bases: TGTGCCAGCAGCCAAGGGGGATCGGATCAGCCCCAGCATTTT. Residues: CASSQGGSDQPQHF.

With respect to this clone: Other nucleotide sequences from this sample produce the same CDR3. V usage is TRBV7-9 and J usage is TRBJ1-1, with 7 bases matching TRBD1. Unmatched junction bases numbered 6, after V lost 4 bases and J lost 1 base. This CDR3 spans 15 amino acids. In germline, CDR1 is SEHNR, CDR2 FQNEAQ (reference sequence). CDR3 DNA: TGTGCCAGCAGCTCCTACAGGGGCCAGAACACTGAAGCTTTCTTT. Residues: CASSSYRGQNTEAFF.

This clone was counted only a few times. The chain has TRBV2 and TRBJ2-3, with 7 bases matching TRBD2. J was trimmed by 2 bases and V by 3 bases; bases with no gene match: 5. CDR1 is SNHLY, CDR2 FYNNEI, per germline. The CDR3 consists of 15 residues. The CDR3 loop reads CASSDDSGPTDTQYF. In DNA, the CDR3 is TGTGCCAGCAGTGATGATAGCGGGCCCACAGATACGCAGTATTTT. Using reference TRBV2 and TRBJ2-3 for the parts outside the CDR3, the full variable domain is EPEVTQTPSHQVTQMGQEVILRCVPISNHLYFYWYRQILGQKVEFLVSFYNNEISEKSEIFDDQFSVERPDGSNFTLKIRSTKLEDSAMYFCASSDDSGPTDTQYFGPGTRLTVL.

CDR3 DNA sequence: TGTGCCAGCAGCCAATCGTCGGGGCCAAATTCACCCCTCCACTTT. It yields the protein CASSQSSGPNSPLHF. J is TRBJ1-6 and V is TRBV3-1 (or the pseudogene TRBV3-2); D is possibly TRBD1 (5 bases). This CDR3 has 15 amino acids. Trimming left V 2 bases short and J 7 bases short, with 12 bases between. Germline V gene data show CDR1 as LGHDT and CDR2 as YNNKEL (reference sequence).

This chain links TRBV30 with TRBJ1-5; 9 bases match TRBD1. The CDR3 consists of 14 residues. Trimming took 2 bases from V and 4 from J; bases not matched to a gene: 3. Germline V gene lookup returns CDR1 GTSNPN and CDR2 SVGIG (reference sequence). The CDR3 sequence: CAWSRGQGNQPQHF. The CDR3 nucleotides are TGTGCCTGGAGTAGGGGACAGGGAAATCAGCCCCAGCATTTT.

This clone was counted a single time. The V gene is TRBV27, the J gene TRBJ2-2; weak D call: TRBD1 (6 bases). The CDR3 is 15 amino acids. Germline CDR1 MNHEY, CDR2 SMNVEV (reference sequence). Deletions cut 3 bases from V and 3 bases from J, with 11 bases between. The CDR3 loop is CASSFQGFDTGELFF. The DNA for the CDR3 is TGTGCCAGCAGTTTTCAGGGGTTCGACACCGGGGAGCTGTTTTTT.

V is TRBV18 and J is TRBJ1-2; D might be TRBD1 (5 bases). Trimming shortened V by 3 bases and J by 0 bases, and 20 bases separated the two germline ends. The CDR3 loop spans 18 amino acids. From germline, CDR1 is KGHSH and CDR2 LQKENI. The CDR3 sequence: CASSPLSPDGTSNYGYTF. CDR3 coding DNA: TGTGCCAGCTCACCTCTCTCTCCAGACGGGACGTCTAACTATGGCTACACCTTC.

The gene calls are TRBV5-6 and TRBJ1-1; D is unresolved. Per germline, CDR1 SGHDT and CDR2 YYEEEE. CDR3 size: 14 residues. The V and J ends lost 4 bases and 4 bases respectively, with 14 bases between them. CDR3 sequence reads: CASSQSGRRTEAFF. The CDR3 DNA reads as TGTGCCAGCAGCCAGAGCGGGAGGCGCACTGAAGCTTTCTTT.

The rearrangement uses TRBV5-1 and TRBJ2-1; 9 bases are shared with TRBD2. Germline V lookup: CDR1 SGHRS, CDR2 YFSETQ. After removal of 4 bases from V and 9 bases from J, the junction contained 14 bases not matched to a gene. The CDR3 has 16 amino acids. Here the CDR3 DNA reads TGCGCCAGCAGCGCGGGAACTGGCGGGGGGGCCTTTGAGCAGTTCTTC. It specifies CASSAGTGGGAFEQFF.

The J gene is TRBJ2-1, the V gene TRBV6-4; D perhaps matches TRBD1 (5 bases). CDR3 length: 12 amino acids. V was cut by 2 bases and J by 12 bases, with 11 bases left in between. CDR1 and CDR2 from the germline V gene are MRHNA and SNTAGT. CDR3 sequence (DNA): TGTGCCAGCAGTGACAGGGGTCGTGGGCAGTTCTTC. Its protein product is CASSDRGRGQFF.